This passage covers 3 T cell receptor beta chains from one sample sequenced in a study of cytomegalovirus exposure and HLA in healthy donors. PCR involved 60 Vbeta and 13 Jbeta primers. TCRdb's copy holds only in-frame clones and misses some; the assay was immunoSEQ multiplex PCR. The sample has 100,000 or so clones; around 80% are singletons. Sequenced input: PBMCs. Every receptor here comes from a man between 25 and 39 years old in good health and CMV-seronegative.

V is TRBV5-6 and J is TRBJ1-2; perhaps TRBD1 as D (6 bases). The CDR3 loop spans 19 amino acids. V was pared by 0 bases and J by 6 bases, with 27 bases between. Germline assignment: CDR1 SGHDT and CDR2 YYEEEE. The CDR3 DNA sequence: TGTGCCAGCAGCTTGGTGGAGACTTTTGACCAGGGGCGACTAAATGGCTACACCTTC. Encoded protein: CASSLVETFDQGRLNGYTF.

The sample holds a few counts of this clone. The chain joins TRBV13 to TRBJ2-3, with TRBD2 as a possible D gene (6 bases). CDR3 length equals 15 residues. Looked up from germline, CDR1 is PRHDT and CDR2 is FYEKMQ (reference sequence). The germline V and J ends were trimmed by 3 bases and 5 bases, with 15 bases remaining between them. For the CDR3, the DNA is TGTGCCAGCAGCTTCCCCCGTAGCGGTTTAGATACGCAGTATTTT. Its protein is CASSFPRSGLDTQYF.

This chain links TRBV28 with TRBJ1-5; a possible D gene is TRBD1 (6 bases). Germline CDR1 MDHEN, CDR2 SYDVKM. The CDR3 consists of 14 residues. The V and J ends lost 2 bases and 5 bases respectively, with 10 bases between them. CDR3 loop: CASSLTQGHQPQHF. The DNA for the CDR3 is TGTGCCAGCAGTTTAACACAGGGCCATCAGCCCCAGCATTTT.